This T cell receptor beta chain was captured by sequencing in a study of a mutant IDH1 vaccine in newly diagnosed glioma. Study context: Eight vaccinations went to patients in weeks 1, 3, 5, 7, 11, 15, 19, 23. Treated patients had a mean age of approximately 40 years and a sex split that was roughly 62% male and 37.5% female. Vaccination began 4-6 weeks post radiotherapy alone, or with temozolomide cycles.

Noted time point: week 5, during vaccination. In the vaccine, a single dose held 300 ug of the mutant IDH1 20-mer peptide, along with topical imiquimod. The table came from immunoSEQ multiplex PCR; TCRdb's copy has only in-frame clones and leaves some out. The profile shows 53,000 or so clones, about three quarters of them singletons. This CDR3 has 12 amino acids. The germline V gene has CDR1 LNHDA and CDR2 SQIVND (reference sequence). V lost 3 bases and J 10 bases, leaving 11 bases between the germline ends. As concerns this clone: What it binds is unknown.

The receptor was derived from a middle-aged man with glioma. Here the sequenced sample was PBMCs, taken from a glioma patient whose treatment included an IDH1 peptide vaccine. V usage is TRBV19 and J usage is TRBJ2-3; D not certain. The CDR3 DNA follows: TGTGCCAGTAGTATCCCGCAGGCCGCGCAGTATTTT. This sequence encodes CASSIPQAAQYF. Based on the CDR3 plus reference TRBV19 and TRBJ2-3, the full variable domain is DGGITQSPKYLFRKEGQNVTLSCEQNLNHDAMYWYRQDPGQGLRLIYYSQIVNDFQKGDIAEGYSVSREKKESFPLTVTSAQKNPTAFYLCASSIPQAAQYFGPGTRLTVL.